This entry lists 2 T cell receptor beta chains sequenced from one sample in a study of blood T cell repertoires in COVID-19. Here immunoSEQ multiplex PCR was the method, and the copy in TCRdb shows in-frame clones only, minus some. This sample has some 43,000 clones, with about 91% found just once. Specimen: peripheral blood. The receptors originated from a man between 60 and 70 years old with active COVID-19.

This CDR3 reads CATSDLEEGGVTDTQYF. In DNA, the CDR3 is TGTGCCACCAGTGATTTGGAGGAGGGAGGTGTCACAGATACGCAGTATTTT. The rearrangement links TRBV24-1 to TRBJ2-3; TRBD2 is a possible D gene (6 bases). V was pared by 0 bases and J by 2 bases, with 14 bases between. The germline V gene encodes CDR1 KGHDR and CDR2 SFDVKD. The CDR3 loop spans 17 amino acids.

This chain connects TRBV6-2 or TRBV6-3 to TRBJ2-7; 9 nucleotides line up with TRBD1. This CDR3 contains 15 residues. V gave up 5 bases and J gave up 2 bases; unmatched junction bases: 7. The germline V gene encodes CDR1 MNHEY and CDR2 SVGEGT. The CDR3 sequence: CASSGRDRAPYEQYF. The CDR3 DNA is TGTGCCAGCAGTGGCCGGGACAGGGCACCCTACGAGCAGTACTTC.